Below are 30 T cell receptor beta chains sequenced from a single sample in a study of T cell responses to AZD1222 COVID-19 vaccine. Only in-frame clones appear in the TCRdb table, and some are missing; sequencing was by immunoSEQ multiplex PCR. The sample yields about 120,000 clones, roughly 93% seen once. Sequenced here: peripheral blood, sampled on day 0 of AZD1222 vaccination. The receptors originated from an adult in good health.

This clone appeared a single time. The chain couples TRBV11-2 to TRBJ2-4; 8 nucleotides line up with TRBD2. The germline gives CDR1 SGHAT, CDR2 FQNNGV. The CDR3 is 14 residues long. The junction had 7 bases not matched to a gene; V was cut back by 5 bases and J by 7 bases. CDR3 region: CASSASGGGNIQYF. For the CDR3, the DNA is TGTGCCAGCAGCGCCTCTGGCGGGGGGAACATTCAGTACTTC.

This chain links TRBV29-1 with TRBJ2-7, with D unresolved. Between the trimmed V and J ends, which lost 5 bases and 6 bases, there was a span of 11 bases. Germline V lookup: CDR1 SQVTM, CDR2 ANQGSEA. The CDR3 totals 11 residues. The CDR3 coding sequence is TGCAGCGTTAGGAGAACGGGCGAGCAGTACTTC. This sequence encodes CSVRRTGEQYF.

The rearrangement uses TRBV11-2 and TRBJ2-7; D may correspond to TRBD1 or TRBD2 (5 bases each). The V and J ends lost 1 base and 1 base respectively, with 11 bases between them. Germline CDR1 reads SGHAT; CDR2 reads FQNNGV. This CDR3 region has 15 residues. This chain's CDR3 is CASSLGGDGSYEQYF. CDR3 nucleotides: TGTGCCAGCAGCTTAGGAGGGGATGGATCCTACGAGCAGTACTTC.

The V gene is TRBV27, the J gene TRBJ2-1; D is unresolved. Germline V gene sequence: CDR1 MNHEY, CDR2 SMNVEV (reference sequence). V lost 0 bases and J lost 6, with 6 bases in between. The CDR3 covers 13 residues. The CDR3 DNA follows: TGTGCCAGCAGTTTATCTCCTAGCAATGAGCAGTTCTTC. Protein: CASSLSPSNEQFF.

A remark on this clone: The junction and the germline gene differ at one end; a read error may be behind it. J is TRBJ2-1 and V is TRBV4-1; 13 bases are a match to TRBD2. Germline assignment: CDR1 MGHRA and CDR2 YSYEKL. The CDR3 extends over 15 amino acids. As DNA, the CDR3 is TGTGCCAGCAGCCAAACTAGCGGGAGGGGTAATGAGCAGTTCTTC. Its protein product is CASSQTSGRGNEQFF.

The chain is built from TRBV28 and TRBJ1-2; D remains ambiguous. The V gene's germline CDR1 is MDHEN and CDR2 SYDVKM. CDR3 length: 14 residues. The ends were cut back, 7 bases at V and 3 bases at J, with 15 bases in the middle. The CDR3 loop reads CASTGGRSHYGYTF. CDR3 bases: TGTGCCAGCACTGGAGGGAGGTCTCACTATGGCTACACCTTC.

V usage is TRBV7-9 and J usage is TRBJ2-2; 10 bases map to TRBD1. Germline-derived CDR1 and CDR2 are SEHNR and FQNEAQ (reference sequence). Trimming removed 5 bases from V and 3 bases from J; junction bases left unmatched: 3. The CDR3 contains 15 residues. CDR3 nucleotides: TGTGCCAGCAGCCTGGGACAGGGGTACACCGGGGAGCTGTTTTTT. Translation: CASSLGQGYTGELFF. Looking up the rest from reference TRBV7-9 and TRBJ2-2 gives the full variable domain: DTGVSQNPRHKITKRGQNVTFRCDPISEHNRLYWYRQTLGQGPEFLTYFQNEAQLEKSRLLSDRFSAERPKGSFSTLEIQRTEQGDSAMYLCASSLGQGYTGELFFGEGSRLTVL.

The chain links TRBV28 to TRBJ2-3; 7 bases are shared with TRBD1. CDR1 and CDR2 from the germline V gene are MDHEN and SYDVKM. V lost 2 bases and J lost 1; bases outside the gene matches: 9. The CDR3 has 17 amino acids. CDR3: CASSLGVGGEGTDTQYF. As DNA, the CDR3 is TGTGCCAGCAGTTTAGGGGTAGGGGGCGAGGGCACAGATACGCAGTATTTT.

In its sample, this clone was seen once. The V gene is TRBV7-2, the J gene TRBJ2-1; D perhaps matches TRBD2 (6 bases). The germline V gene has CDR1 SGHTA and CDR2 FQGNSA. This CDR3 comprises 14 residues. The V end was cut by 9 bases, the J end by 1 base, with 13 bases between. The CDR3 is CARGVRGSYNEQFF. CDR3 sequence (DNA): TGTGCCAGAGGAGTACGGGGGTCCTACAATGAGCAGTTCTTC.

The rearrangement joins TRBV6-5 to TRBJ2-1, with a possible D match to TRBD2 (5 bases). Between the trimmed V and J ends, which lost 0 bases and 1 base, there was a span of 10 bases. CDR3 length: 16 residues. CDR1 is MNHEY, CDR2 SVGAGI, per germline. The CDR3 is CASSYSGSLSYNEQFF. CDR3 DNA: TGTGCCAGCAGTTACTCAGGGAGCTTGTCCTACAATGAGCAGTTCTTC.

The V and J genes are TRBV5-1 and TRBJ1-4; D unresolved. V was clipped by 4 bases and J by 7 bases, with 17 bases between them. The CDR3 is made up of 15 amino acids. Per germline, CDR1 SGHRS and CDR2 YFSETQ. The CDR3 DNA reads TGCGCCAGCAGCATGGACCCCCAGTGGGGTGAAAAACTGTTTTTT. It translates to CASSMDPQWGEKLFF. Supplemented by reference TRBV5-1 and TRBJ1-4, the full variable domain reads KAGVTQTPRYLIKTRGQQVTLSCSPISGHRSVSWYQQTPGQGLQFLFEYFSETQRNKGNFPGRFSGRQFSNSRSEMNVSTLELGDSALYLCASSMDPQWGEKLFFGSGTQLSVL.

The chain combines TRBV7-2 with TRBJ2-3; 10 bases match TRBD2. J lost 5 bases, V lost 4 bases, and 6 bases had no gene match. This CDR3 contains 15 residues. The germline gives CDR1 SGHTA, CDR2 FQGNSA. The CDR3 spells CASSSRGTSVDTQYF. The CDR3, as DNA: TGTGCCAGCAGCTCGCGGGGGACTAGCGTAGATACGCAGTATTTT.

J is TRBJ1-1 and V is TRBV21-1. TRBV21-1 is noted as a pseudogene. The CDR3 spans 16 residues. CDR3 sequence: CAGFRGGKRLATEAFF. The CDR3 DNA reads TGTGCCGGATTTCGGGGTGGGAAGAGGTTAGCCACTGAAGCTTTCTTT.

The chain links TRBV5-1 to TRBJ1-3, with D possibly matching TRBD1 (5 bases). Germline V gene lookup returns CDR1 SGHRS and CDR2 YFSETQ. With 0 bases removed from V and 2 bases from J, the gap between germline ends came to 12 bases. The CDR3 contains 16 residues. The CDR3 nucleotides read TGCGCCAGCAGCTTGGGCGTTAGGGGCCCTGGAAACACCATATATTTT. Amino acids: CASSLGVRGPGNTIYF.

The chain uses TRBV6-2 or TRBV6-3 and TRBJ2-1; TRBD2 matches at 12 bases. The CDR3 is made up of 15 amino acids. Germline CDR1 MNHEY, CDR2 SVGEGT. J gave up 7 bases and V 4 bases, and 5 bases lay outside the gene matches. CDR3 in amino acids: CASSSRLAGVNEQFF. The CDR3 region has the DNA TGTGCCAGCAGTTCGAGACTAGCGGGGGTTAATGAGCAGTTCTTC.

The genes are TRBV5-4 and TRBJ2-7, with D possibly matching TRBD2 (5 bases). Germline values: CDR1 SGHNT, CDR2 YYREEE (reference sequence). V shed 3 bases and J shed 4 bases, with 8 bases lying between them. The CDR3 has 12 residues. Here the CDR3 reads CASSSDLYEQYF. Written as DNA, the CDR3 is TGTGCCAGCAGCTCGGACTTATACGAGCAGTACTTC.

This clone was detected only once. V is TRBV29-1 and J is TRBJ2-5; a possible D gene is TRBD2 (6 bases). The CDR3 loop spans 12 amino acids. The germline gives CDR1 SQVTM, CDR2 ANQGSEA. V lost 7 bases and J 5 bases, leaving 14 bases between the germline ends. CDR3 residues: CSGGTAEETQYF. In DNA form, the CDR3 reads TGCAGCGGCGGGACCGCCGAGGAGACCCAGTACTTC.

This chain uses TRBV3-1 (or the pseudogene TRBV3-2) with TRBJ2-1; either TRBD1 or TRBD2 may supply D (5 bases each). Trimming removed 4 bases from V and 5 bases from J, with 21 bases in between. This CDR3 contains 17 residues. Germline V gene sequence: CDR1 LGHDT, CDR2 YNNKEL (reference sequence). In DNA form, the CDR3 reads TGTGCCAGCAGCCCGCAAGGGACGGCAGGGCCCCACAATGAGCAGTTCTTC. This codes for CASSPQGTAGPHNEQFF.

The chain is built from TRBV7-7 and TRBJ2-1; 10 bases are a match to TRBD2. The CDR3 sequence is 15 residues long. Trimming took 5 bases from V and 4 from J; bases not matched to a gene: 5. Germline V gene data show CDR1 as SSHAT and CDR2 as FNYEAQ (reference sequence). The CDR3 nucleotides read TGTGCCAGCAGCCCATTGACTAGCGGGTACAATGAGCAGTTCTTC. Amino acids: CASSPLTSGYNEQFF.

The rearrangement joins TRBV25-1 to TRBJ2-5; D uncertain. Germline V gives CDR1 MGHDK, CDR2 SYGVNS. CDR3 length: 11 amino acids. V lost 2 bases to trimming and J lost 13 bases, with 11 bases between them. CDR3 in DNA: TGTGCCAGCAGTGAAAGCCCCCCTCTGTACTTC. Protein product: CASSESPPLYF.

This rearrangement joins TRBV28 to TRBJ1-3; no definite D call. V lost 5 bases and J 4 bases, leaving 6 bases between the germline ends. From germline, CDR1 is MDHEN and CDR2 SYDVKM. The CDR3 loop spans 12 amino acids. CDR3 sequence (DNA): TGTGCCAGCAGTATACAGGGAAACACCATATATTTT. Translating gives CASSIQGNTIYF.

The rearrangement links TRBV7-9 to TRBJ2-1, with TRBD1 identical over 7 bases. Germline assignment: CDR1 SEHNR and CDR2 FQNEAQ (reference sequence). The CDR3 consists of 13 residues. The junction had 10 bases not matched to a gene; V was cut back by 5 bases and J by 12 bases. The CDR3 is CASSPRDRPSQFF. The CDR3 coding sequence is TGTGCCAGCAGCCCCCGGGACAGACCGTCGCAGTTCTTC.

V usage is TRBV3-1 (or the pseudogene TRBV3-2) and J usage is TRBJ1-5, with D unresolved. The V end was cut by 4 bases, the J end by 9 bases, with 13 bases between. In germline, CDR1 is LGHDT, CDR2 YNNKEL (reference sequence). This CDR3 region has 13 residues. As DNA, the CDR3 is TGTGCCAGCAGCCTACCGAAAACGGGGCCCCAGCATTTT. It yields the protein CASSLPKTGPQHF.

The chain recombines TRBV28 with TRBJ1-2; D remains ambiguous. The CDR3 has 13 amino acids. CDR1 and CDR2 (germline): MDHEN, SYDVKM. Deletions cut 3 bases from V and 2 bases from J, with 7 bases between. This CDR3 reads CASSLEGNYGYTF. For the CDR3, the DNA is TGTGCCAGCAGTTTGGAGGGCAACTATGGCTACACCTTC.

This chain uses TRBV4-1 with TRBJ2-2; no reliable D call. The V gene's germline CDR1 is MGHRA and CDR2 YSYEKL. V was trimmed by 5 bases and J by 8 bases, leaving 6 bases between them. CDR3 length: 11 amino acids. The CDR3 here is CASSKVGELFF. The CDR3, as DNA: TGCGCCAGCAGCAAGGTGGGGGAGCTGTTTTTT.

This chain's CDR3 is CASSPSRDRANAGELFF. In DNA, the CDR3 is TGTGCCAGCAGCCCGTCCCGGGACAGGGCTAACGCCGGGGAGCTGTTTTTT. The chain uses TRBV14 and TRBJ2-2; 9 nucleotides agree with TRBD1. CDR1 SGHDN and CDR2 FVKESK come from the germline V gene. CDR3 length: 17 amino acids. J lost 6 bases, V lost 4 bases, and 12 bases had no gene match.

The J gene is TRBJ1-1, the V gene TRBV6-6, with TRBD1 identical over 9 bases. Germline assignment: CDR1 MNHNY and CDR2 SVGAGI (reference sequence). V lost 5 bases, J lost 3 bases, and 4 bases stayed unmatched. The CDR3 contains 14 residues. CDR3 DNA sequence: TGTGCCAGCAGTGCACAGGGGGCCCACACTGAAGCTTTCTTT. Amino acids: CASSAQGAHTEAFF.

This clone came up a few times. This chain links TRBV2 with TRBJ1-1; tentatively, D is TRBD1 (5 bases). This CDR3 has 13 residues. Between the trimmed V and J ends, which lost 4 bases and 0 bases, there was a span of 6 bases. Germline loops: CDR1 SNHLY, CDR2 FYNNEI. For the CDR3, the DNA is TGTGCCAGCAGTGGACAGTTGAACACTGAAGCTTTCTTT. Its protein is CASSGQLNTEAFF. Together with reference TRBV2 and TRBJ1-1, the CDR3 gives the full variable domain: EPEVTQTPSHQVTQMGQEVILRCVPISNHLYFYWYRQILGQKVEFLVSFYNNEISEKSEIFDDQFSVERPDGSNFTLKIRSTKLEDSAMYFCASSGQLNTEAFFGQGTRLTVV.

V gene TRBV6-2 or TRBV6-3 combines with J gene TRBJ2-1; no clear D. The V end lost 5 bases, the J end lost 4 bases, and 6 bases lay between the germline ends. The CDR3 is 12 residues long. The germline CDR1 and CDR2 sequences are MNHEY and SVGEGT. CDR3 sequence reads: CASSTLYNEQFF. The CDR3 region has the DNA TGTGCCAGCAGTACGCTGTACAATGAGCAGTTCTTC.

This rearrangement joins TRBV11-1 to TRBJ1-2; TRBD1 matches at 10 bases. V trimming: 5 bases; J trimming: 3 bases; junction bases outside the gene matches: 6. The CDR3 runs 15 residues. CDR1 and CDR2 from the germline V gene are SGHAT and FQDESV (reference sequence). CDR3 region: CASSRDRGQDYGYTF. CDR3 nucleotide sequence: TGTGCCAGCAGCCGGGACAGGGGACAAGACTATGGCTACACCTTC.